This T cell receptor (beta chain) came from a study of OX40 agonist ivuxolimab in advanced cancers. Sequencing was performed with immunoSEQ multiplex PCR; in TCRdb, only in-frame clones are kept and a portion is missing. The sample has some 97,000 clones, around 90% seen once; the top ten hold around 0.16%. The sequence was collected from an adult with an advanced solid tumor such as melanoma, head and neck, liver or kidney cancer. The sample in question was CD4+ or CD8+ T cells sorted from blood, obtained in a trial of the OX40 agonist ivuxolimab.

CDR3 protein: CSVASQGGNEQYF. The CDR3 DNA reads TGCAGCGTGGCCTCACAGGGGGGCAACGAGCAGTACTTC. V gene TRBV29-1 combines with J gene TRBJ2-7; 8 positions agree with TRBD1. The CDR3 totals 13 residues. The V gene end was trimmed by 6 bases and the J gene end by 5 bases; junction bases not matched to a gene: 9. In germline, CDR1 is SQVTM, CDR2 ANQGSEA.